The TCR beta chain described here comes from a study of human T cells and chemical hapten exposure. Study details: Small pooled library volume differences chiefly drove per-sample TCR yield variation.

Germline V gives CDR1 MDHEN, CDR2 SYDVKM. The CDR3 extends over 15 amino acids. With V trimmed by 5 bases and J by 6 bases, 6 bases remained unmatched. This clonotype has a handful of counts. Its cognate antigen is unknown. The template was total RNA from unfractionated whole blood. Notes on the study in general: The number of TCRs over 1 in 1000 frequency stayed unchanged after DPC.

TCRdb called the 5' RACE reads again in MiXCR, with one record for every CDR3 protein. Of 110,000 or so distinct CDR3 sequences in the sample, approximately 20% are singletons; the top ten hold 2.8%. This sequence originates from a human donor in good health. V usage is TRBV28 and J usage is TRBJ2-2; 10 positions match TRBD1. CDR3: CASSPSGTGAGELFF. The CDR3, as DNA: TGTGCCAGCAGTCCCTCCGGGACAGGGGCCGGGGAGCTGTTTTTT.